This paragraph covers one T cell receptor beta chain sequence. Antigen unknown. Sequenced with the Oncomine TCR Beta short-read assay was DNA taken from cultured CD4+ T cells. TCRdb re-analysed the PCR reads in MiXCR, keeping a single row per CDR3 protein. Among over 7,000 distinct CDR3 sequences listed, roughly 58% were seen once. These data are taken from a study of vaccination and CD4 T cells after COVID-19. Study-level information: Each control was exposed to a CEFX pool, an HIV-1 Nef pool, or no peptide at all.

The treatment: approximately 9-day PBMC culture with coronavirus spike peptide pools or control peptides (ViraFEST assay). Expansion of antigen-specific T cells with peptide pools by ViraFEST preceded sequencing of TCRs. Upon completion of more than 9 days of culture, CD4+ T cells were isolated via negative selection. Germline assignment: CDR1 MGHRA and CDR2 YSYEKL. This CDR3 contains 16 residues. The V end was cut by 2 bases, the J end by 6 bases, with 16 bases between. The material sequenced was CD4+ T cells from blood, cultured in vitro. The receptor was derived from a human donor who had recovered from COVID-19. This chain joins TRBV4-1 and TRBJ2-2; maybe TRBD2 (6 bases). CDR3 in amino acids: CASSQSPGVGAGELFF. The DNA of the CDR3 is TGCGCCAGCAGCCAATCGCCGGGAGTGGGAGCCGGGGAGCTGTTTTTT.